This TCR beta chain was obtained from a study of cytomegalovirus exposure and HLA in healthy donors. About the study: Ancestry clustering placed 70% to 90% of 350 to 500 genotyped donors in the Caucasian-associated cluster. Study results and caveats: It was reportedly the case that the classifier diagnosed cytomegalovirus status with high specificity and sensitivity.

This CDR3 has 16 residues. CDR1 and CDR2 from the germline V gene are LGHNA and YNFKEQ. V was pared by 0 bases and J by 6 bases, with 8 bases of the junction left unmatched. The primer mix had 60 Vbeta and 13 Jbeta primers. Sequenced by immunoSEQ multiplex PCR; TCRdb stores in-frame clones only, minus some. Of around 130,000 clones listed, over 75% were seen once; the top ten hold 1.5%. A word on this clone: No antigen is known for it.

The chain is built from TRBV4-2 and TRBJ2-1; the match to TRBD1 covers 7 bases. This TCR came from a woman aged 18-29 years in good health and CMV-seronegative. Input material: PBMCs. Here the CDR3 DNA reads TGTGCCAGCAGCCAAGATTTGAGGGGGCCCCTCAATGAGCAGTTCTTC. Translated: CASSQDLRGPLNEQFF.